This T cell receptor (beta chain) is from a study of T cells expressing NK-cell markers. TCRdb reprocessed the 5' RACE reads and stores each CDR3 protein as one record, lacking DNA. Across over 350,000 distinct CDR3 sequences, the top ten clones capture about 10% of the sample. Remarks on this clonotype: Its antigen is currently unknown.

CDR1 and CDR2 (germline): GTSNPN, SVGIG (reference sequence). CDR3 size: 15 residues. Study-level findings and limits: Several of the donors carried dominant NKG2C+ clonotypes that took up roughly 1.0-8% of their CD8+ T cells. One observes that, in a few donors, these clonotypes were also the leading ones within the CD3+CD56-NKG2C+ fraction.

The chain couples TRBV30 to TRBJ2-1; the D call from TCRdb, TRBD2, cannot be confirmed without DNA. This TCR was sampled from a woman aged 45-65 years in good health. Sequenced: blood T cells: a sorted CD56 or NKG2C T cell subset, CD4+ or CD8+ T cells, or bulk PBMC T cells (not recorded which). The CDR3 sequence is CAYEAGEDSYNEQFF. Full variable domain (rest looked up from reference TRBV30 and TRBJ2-1): SQTIHQWPATLVQPVGSPLSLECTVEGTSNPNLYWYRQAAGRGLQLLFYSVGIGQISSEVPQNLSASRPQDRQFILSSKKLLLSDSGFYLCAYEAGEDSYNEQFFGPGTRLTVL.